The clone carrying this TCR beta chain was seen only a few times. The antigen is undetermined. These data originate in a study of T cell repertoires in cytomegalovirus infection. Study information: It can be stated that public TCR beta signatures indicated CMV infection as well as a matching HLA type.

TCRdb re-analysed the reads in MiXCR, keeping a single row per CDR3 protein. The sample contains about 920,000 distinct CDR3 sequences, 31% of which appear only once. Points from the study as a whole: Predominance within the ex vivo response was attributable to HLA-C-restricted CMV-specific TCR beta clonotypes.

Trimming shortened V by 2 bases and J by 6 bases, and 14 bases separated the two germline ends. This CDR3 spans 15 amino acids. Germline values: CDR1 DFQATT, CDR2 SNEGSKA (reference sequence). The sample was cultured CD8+ T cells from PBMCs, taken from culture after CMV antigen stimulation. This clonotype originated in a human donor in good health (CMV status not recorded). Some clones in this sample may be carry-over from other donors' samples. The chain couples TRBV20-1 to TRBJ1-6; D remains ambiguous. The CDR3 protein is CSARPPDDSNSPLHF. For the CDR3, the DNA is TGCAGTGCTAGACCTCCCGATGATTCTAATTCACCCCTCCACTTT.